This note documents a single TCR beta chain sequence. Antigen: not known. The table came from immunoSEQ multiplex PCR; TCRdb's copy has only in-frame clones and leaves some out. The table has over 85,000 clones, about 93% seen once. The CDR3 length is 13 residues. Germline V gene data show CDR1 as SGDLS and CDR2 as YYNGEE. V lost 3 bases, J lost 3 bases, and 2 bases stayed unmatched. The sample comes from a study of graft-versus-host responses after intestinal transplantation. V usage is TRBV9 and J usage is TRBJ2-7; 8 nucleotides align to TRBD2. The sequenced sample was unstimulated CD8+ T cells sorted from spleen or lymph node cells, obtained before intestinal transplant. The origin of this receptor is a human donor who received an intestinal transplant. For the CDR3, the DNA is TGTGCCAGCAGCGAGCGGGGGAACTACGAGCAGTACTTC. Its translation is CASSERGNYEQYF.